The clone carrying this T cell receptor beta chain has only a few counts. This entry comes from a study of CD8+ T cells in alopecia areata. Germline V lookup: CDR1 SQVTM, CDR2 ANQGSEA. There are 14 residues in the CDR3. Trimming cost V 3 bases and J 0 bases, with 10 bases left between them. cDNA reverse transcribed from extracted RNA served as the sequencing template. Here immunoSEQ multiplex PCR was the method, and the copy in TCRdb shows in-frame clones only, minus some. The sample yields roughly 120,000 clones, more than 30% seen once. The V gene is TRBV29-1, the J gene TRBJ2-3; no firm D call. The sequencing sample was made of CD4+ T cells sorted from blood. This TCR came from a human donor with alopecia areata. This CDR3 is CSVDLAASTDTQYF. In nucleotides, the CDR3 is TGCAGCGTTGATTTGGCGGCCAGCACAGATACGCAGTATTTT.